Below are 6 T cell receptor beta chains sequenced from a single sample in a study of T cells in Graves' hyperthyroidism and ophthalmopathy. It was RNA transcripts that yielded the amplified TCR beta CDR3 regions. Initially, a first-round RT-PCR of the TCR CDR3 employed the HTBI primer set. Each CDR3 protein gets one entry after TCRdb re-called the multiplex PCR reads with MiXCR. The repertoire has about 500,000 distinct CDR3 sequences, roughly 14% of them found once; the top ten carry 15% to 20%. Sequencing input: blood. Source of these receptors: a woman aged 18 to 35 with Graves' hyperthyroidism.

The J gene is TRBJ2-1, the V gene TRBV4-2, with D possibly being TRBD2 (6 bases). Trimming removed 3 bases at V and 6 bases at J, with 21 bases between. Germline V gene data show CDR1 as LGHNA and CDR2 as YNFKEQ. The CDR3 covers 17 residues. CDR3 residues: CASSQELGTADGNEQFF. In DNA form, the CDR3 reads TGTGCCAGCAGCCAGGAGTTGGGGACTGCCGATGGCAATGAGCAGTTCTTC.

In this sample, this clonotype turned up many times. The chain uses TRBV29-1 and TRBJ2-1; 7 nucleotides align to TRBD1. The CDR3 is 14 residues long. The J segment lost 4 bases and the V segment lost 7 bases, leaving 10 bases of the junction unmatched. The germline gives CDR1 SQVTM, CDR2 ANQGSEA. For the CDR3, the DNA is TGCAGCGCCCCCCGGGACAGCAATTACAATGAGCAGTTCTTC. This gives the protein CSAPRDSNYNEQFF.

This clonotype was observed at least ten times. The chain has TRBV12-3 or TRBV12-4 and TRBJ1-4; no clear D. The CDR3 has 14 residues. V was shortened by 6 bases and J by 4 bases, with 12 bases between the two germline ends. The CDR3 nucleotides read TGTGCCAGCAGCCAAAATTGGGGTAATGAAAAACTGTTTTTT. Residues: CASSQNWGNEKLFF.

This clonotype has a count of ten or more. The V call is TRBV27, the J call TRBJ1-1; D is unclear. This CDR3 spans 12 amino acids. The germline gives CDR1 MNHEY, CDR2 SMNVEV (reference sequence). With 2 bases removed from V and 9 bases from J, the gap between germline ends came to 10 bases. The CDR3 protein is CASSLNGRKAFF. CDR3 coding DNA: TGTGCCAGCAGTTTAAACGGTCGAAAAGCTTTCTTT.

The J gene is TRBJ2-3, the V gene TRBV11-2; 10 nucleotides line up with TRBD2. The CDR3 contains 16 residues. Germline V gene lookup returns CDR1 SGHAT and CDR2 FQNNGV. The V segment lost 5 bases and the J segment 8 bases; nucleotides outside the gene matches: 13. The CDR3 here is CASSLSGRWWAITQYF. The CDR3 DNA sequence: TGTGCCAGCAGCCTTAGCGGGAGGTGGTGGGCCATTACGCAGTATTTT.

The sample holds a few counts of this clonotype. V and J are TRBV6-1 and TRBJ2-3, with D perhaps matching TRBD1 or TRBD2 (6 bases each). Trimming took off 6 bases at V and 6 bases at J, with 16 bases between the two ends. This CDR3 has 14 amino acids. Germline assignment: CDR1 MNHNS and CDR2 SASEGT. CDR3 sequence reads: CASRLRGARDTQYF. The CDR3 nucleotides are TGTGCCAGCAGGCTTAGGGGGGCCCGCGATACGCAGTATTTT.